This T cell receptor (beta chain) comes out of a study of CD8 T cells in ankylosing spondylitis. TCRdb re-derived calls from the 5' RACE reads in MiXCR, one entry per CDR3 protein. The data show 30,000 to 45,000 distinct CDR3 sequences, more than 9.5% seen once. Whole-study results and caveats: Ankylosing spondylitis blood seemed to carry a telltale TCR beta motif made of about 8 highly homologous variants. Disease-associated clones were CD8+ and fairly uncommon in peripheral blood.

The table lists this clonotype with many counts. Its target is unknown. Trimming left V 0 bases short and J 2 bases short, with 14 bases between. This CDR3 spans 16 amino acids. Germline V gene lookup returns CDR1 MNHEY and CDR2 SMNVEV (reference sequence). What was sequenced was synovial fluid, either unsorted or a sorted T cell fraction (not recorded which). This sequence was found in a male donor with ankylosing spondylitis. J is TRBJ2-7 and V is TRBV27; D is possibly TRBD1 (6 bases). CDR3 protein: CASSLSGHPPPYEQYF. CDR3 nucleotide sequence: TGTGCCAGCAGTTTATCGGGACACCCACCCCCCTACGAGCAGTACTTC.